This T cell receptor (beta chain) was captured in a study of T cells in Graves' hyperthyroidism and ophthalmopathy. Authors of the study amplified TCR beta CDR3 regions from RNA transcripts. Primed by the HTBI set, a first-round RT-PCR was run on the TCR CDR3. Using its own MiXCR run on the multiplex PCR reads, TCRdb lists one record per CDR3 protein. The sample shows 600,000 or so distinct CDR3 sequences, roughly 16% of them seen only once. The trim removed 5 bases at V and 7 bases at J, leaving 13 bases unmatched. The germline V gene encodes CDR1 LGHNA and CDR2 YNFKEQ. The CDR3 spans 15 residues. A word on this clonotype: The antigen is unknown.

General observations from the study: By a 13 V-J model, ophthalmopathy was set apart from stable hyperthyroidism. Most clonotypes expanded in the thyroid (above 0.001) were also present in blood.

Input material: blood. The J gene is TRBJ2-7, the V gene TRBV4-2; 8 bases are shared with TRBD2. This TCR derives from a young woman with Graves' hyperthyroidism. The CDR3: CASSTHAGTSYEQYF. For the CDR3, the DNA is TGTGCCAGCAGCACCCACGCCGGGACTAGTTATGAGCAGTACTTC.